The present T cell receptor (beta chain) was sequenced within a study of Ad26.COV2.S vaccination and SARS-CoV-2 variants (dated by TCRdb to the early 2020s). For context, the study as a whole: Donors in the vaccine arm were drawn from COV1001, a phase I-IIa trial of Ad26.COV2.S in healthy adults that was multicentre, randomized, double-blind and placebo-controlled. Participants in the trial were split at random into five groups of five each, receiving low-dose or high-dose Ad26.COV2.S once or twice, or else placebo on both occasions. The specificity and breadth of SARS-CoV-2-reactive T cell receptors after Ad26.COV2.S vaccination were assessed by TCRbeta repertoire sequencing. The TCR-sequenced set comprised about 32 samples: about 19 Ad26.COV2.S vaccine recipients, 5 placebo recipients and 8 SARS-CoV-2 convalescent individuals. Dosing of Ad26.COV2.S was intramuscular, at either 5x10^10 or 1x10^11 viral particles, delivered as one shot or as two shots spaced 56 days apart. Investigators remained blinded to trial group allocation during experiments and outcome assessment. Study-wide conclusions, independent of this receptor: Ad26.COV2.S recipients had higher spike-specific TCR breadth than placebo recipients (P = 0.0014). According to the authors, total T cell responses may have been underestimated by the TCR breadth and depth analyses. Substantial breadth of spike-specific CD8+ and CD4+ T cell responses was reported after vaccination. Vaccine and placebo recipients had similar non-spike TCR breadth, a finding consistent with the vaccine containing only spike. The study was not powered for comparison of responses between vaccine doses or regimens.

The sample's treatment or condition label is to be understood as: over 15 received Ad26.COV2.S at low or high dose, single or two shots; roughly five received placebo; per-sample allocation not given. For vaccine and placebo recipients, the sequenced repertoires came from samples collected on day 63 after the first injection. In Cohort 1b, 20 to 25 adults aged 18-55 years were enrolled at a single site in Boston, USA, between 29 July and 7 August 2020. Ad26.COV2.S was a replication-incompetent adenovirus type 26 vector expressing a prefusion-stabilized SARS-CoV-2 spike protein from the original Wuhan strain. Spanning cysteine to phenylalanine, the CDR3 consists of 12 amino acids. Kept here is only the CDR3 DNA, which spans 36 bases and is read in frame from base 1. The germline V gene sets CDR1 to MDHEN and CDR2 to SYDVKM. Trimming takes 6 bases off V and 7 bases off J; junction bases not matched to a gene: 2.

The immunoSEQ Assay was used to sequence TCRbeta CDR3 regions. After extraction, genomic DNA underwent amplification by bias-controlled multiplex PCR, followed by high-throughput sequencing. Regarding the original processing steps: To quantify the absolute abundance of every unique TCRbeta CDR3 region, sequences were collapsed and filtered. T cell fraction was estimated by normalizing TCRbeta template counts to usable DNA, with usable DNA measured through amplification of reference genes found in all nucleated cells. Repertoire TCRs were annotated as SARS-CoV-2-specific by exact matching of V gene, CDR3 amino acid sequence and J gene to a known reactive TCR set. The reference SARS-CoV-2 TCR set came from MIRA and was filtered for enrichment in COVID-19-positive ImmuneCODE repertoires, removing public or cross-reactive TCRs. Drawing on the MIRA antigens, annotated TCRs were analysed further at the level of specific ORF or position within ORF. Depth was the summed frequency of annotated unique rearrangements, while breadth was defined as annotated unique rearrangements over total unique productive rearrangements. Group comparisons of TCR breadth used two-sided Wilcoxon rank-sum tests. TCRdb obtained this table from immuneACCESS and retained in-frame rearrangements with V and J assigned. These tables miss some clones; where compared with another copy, unresolved V genes account for less than half of the shortfall, and the remainder is unexplained. The V and J calls and clone size come from that table; D and trimming were worked out from the DNA. This sample holds 300,000 to 350,000 clones; about nine tenths were observed only once. About 6.4% of the sample is held by the ten biggest clonotypes.

A note on this clone: What this receptor recognizes is not known. Nothing much larger sits one base from this clone, and base qualities are not available.

This sequence was found in a person aged 18-65 years who received the Ad26.COV2.S COVID-19 vaccine or a placebo. The chain joins TRBV28 to TRBJ1-3; the central 8 bases match TRBD1. The sample was peripheral blood, taken in a trial of Ad26.COV2.S vaccine versus placebo. This receptor has the CDR3 CASSRQGNTIYF. The DNA is as follows: TGTGCCAGCAGCCGACAGGGGAACACCATATATTTT.